This passage covers 8 T cell receptor beta chains from one sample sequenced in a study of shared clonotypes between healthy human individuals. TCRdb's table, derived via immunoSEQ multiplex PCR, lists solely in-frame clones and lacks some. The data show around 2.1 million clones, with about 93% seen just once and under 2% held by the top ten. The naive CD8 fraction comprised CD45RO-negative cells positively selected for CCR7 and excluded terminally differentiated effector memory CD45RA+ cells. The sample consisted of naive CD8+ T cells from PBMCs. These receptors all stem from a man younger than 35 in good health. Some clones in this sample may be carry-over from other donors' samples.

The chain couples TRBV27 to TRBJ1-2; D is undetermined. The CDR3 contains 11 residues. Trimming left V 3 bases short and J 3 bases short, with 2 bases between. Germline-derived CDR1 and CDR2 are MNHEY and SMNVEV (reference sequence). CDR3 loop: CASSFYYGYTF. The CDR3 region has the DNA TGTGCCAGCAGTTTCTACTATGGCTACACCTTC.

The CDR3 DNA reads as TGTGCCAGCAGACCGACTAGCGGCTCCTACGAGCAGTACTTC. It yields the protein CASRPTSGSYEQYF. The V and J genes are TRBV7-2 and TRBJ2-7; 9 nucleotides match TRBD2. V lost 6 bases, J lost 0 bases, and 3 bases stayed unmatched. CDR1 is SGHTA, CDR2 FQGNSA, per germline. The CDR3 sequence is 14 residues long. The variable domain in full, with the rest retrieved from reference TRBV7-2 and TRBJ2-7, is GAGVSQSPSNKVTEKGKDVELRCDPISGHTALYWYRQSLGQGLEFLIYFQGNSAPDKSGLPSDRFSAERTGGSVSTLTIQRTQQEDSAVYLCASRPTSGSYEQYFGPGTRLTVT.

The CDR3 sequence is CASRPRGEFEQYF. CDR3 bases: TGTGCCAGTAGACCCCGCGGAGAGTTCGAGCAGTACTTC. This chain joins TRBV19 and TRBJ2-7; unclear D gene. The length of the CDR3 is 13 residues. Germline CDR1 reads LNHDA; CDR2 reads SQIVND (reference sequence). V was cut by 6 bases and J by 6 bases, with 15 bases left in between. Full variable domain (remainder filled in from reference TRBV19 and TRBJ2-7): DGGITQSPKYLFRKEGQNVTLSCEQNLNHDAMYWYRQDPGQGLRLIYYSQIVNDFQKGDIAEGYSVSREKKESFPLTVTSAQKNPTAFYLCASRPRGEFEQYFGPGTRLTVT.

Worth noting for this clone: Other nucleotide sequences from this sample produce the same CDR3. The chain links TRBV28 to TRBJ2-7; perhaps TRBD1 as D (5 bases). V was cut by 3 bases and J by 0 bases, with 9 bases left in between. CDR3 length: 14 residues. CDR1 and CDR2 (germline): MDHEN, SYDVKM. The CDR3 protein is CASSFQGLSYEQYF. The CDR3, as DNA: TGTGCCAGCAGTTTTCAGGGTCTCTCCTACGAGCAGTACTTC.

The chain is built from TRBV5-1 and TRBJ2-2; 8 bases fit TRBD1. V gave up 7 bases and J gave up 7 bases; unmatched junction bases: 3. The CDR3 spans 12 residues. The germline V gene has CDR1 SGHRS and CDR2 YFSETQ. The CDR3 region has the DNA TGCGCCAGCCGGACAGGGATCGGGGAGCTGTTTTTT. Its protein is CASRTGIGELFF. Drawing the rest from reference TRBV5-1 and TRBJ2-2, the complete variable domain is KAGVTQTPRYLIKTRGQQVTLSCSPISGHRSVSWYQQTPGQGLQFLFEYFSETQRNKGNFPGRFSGRQFSNSRSEMNVSTLELGDSALYLCASRTGIGELFFGEGSRLTVL.

J is TRBJ2-5 and V is TRBV7-8; 11 positions agree with TRBD2. Losses at the gene ends were 2 bases for V and 4 bases for J; bases not matched to a gene: 3. The length of the CDR3 is 15 residues. From germline, CDR1 is SGHVS and CDR2 FQNEAQ. CDR3 nucleotide sequence: TGTGCCAGCAGCTTAAAACTAGCGGGAGCAGAGACCCAGTACTTC. It specifies CASSLKLAGAETQYF.

The rearrangement joins TRBV4-1 to TRBJ2-5; 7 bases are a match to TRBD1. V lost 3 bases and J lost 0; bases outside the gene matches: 7. Germline CDR1 MGHRA, CDR2 YSYEKL. The CDR3 consists of 16 residues. DNA of the CDR3: TGCGCCAGCAGCCAGCCGGGGACAGTGTACCAAGAGACCCAGTACTTC. This gives the protein CASSQPGTVYQETQYF.

V usage is TRBV7-9 and J usage is TRBJ2-3; no clear D gene. This CDR3 comprises 12 residues. Trimming removed 8 bases from V and 5 bases from J, with 11 bases in between. Germline V lookup: CDR1 SEHNR, CDR2 FQNEAQ (reference sequence). The chain's CDR3 is CASSWSQDTQYF. CDR3 nucleotide sequence: TGTGCCAGCTCGTGGTCGCAAGATACGCAGTATTTT.